Here is one T cell receptor beta chain with its context. There is no known antigen for this receptor. No much larger clonotype is one base removed from it; base qualities were not supplied. From cysteine to phenylalanine, the CDR3 is 14 amino acids long. Only the CDR3 DNA stays, 42 bases, in frame from base 1. Trimming takes 6 bases from V and 2 bases from J, and the germline ends sit 14 bases apart. CDR1 and CDR2 are drawn from the germline V gene: SGHTA, FQGNSA. Library preparation used the immunoSEQ multiplex PCR assay. TCRdb's version of the immuneACCESS table is confined to in-frame rearrangements and falls short of the full clone set. An unresolved V gene accounts for under half of the shortfall where checked; the remainder is of unknown origin. Present in this sample are some 42,000 clones, about 90% of which were seen just once. 0.9% of the sample rests with the top ten. This record comes from a study of T cell changes during pregnancy in multiple sclerosis (dated by TCRdb to about 2019). About the investigation overall: Changes in the T cell repertoire over the course of pregnancy were examined in this study in women with multiple sclerosis.

The source of this sequence is a female donor with multiple sclerosis, enrolled in a pregnancy study. The V gene is TRBV7-2 and the J gene is TRBJ2-7; possibly the D gene is TRBD2, per 7 matching bases. The specimen comprised CD4+ T cells from peripheral blood mononuclear cells, sampled after pregnancy. The nucleotides read TGTGCCAGCAGGTGGGGGCGGGGGACCTACGAGCAGTACTTC. It encodes CASRWGRGTYEQYF.